Listed below are T cell receptor beta chains from one sample, sequenced in a study of T cell responses to AZD1222 COVID-19 vaccine. Measured with immunoSEQ multiplex PCR; TCRdb has only the in-frame clones, and not every one. The table includes some 150,000 clones, around nine tenths detected once. The source material was peripheral blood, sampled on day 0 of AZD1222 vaccination. The source is an adult in good health. Both conserved end residues are part of each CDR3. D genes are given only for firm matches. Not all rows give a size; the values are once, few, many and, for expanded clones, a class.

len	j_gene	d_gene	v_gene	abundance	CDR3aa	CDR3nt
15	TRBJ2-1	-	TRBV5-6	-	CASSPGTPGIAEQFF	TGTGCCAGCAGCCCGGGGACTCCTGGTATCGCGGAGCAGTTCTTC
16	TRBJ2-3	-	TRBV19	-	CASSMGTATLTDTQYF	TGTGCCAGTAGTATGGGGACCGCTACCCTCACAGATACGCAGTATTTT
15	TRBJ1-4	-	TRBV11-2	-	CASSLPQAGPRELFF	TGTGCCAGCAGCTTGCCTCAGGCAGGCCCCCGCGAACTGTTTTTT
17	TRBJ2-7	TRBD2	TRBV4-3	-	CASSQGAGGRGSYEQYF	TGCGCCAGCAGCCAAGGAGCGGGGGGGCGAGGGTCCTACGAGCAGTACTTC
14	TRBJ2-7	-	TRBV29-1	-	CSVVDKGRTYEQYF	TGCAGCGTCGTTGATAAGGGGAGGACCTACGAGCAGTACTTC
13	TRBJ2-2	-	TRBV19	-	CASRYGSAGELFF	TGTGCCAGTAGGTACGGGTCGGCCGGGGAGCTGTTTTTT
15	TRBJ2-2	-	TRBV9	-	CASSLYGTNTGELFF	TGTGCCAGCAGCCTATACGGGACCAACACCGGGGAGCTGTTTTTT
17	TRBJ1-1	-	TRBV6-1	-	CASSEASGQPMNTEAFF	TGTGCCAGCAGTGAAGCGTCCGGGCAGCCCATGAACACTGAAGCTTTCTTT
16	TRBJ1-6	TRBD1	TRBV6-5	-	CASSYGGTGNNSPLHF	TGTGCCAGCAGTTATGGCGGGACAGGGAATAATTCACCCCTCCACTTT
13	TRBJ2-7	TRBD1	TRBV7-8	-	CASSSLRDRGRNF	TGTGCCAGCAGCTCCCTCAGAGACAGGGGAAGGAACTTC
13	TRBJ1-1	-	TRBV7-2	-	CASSLYGNTEAFF	TGTGCCAGCAGCTTATACGGGAACACTGAAGCTTTCTTT
15	TRBJ1-1	-	TRBV6-2/TRBV6-3	-	CASSYKRVLNTEAFF	TGTGCCAGCAGTTATAAAAGGGTTCTGAACACTGAAGCTTTCTTT
15	TRBJ1-1	-	TRBV5-4	-	CASSRNLRTVTEAFF	TGTGCCAGCAGCAGAAACCTACGGACAGTTACTGAAGCTTTCTTT
14	TRBJ1-1	TRBD1	TRBV6-2/TRBV6-3	-	CASSRGQGYTEAFF	TGTGCCAGCAGCCGAGGACAGGGGTACACTGAAGCTTTCTTT
14	TRBJ1-3	-	TRBV6-6	-	CASSLQVSGNTIYF	TGTGCCAGCAGTTTGCAGGTTTCTGGAAACACCATATATTTT
13	TRBJ2-1	-	TRBV6-2/TRBV6-3	-	CASSYSEPNEQFF	TGTGCCAGCAGTTACTCGGAACCAAATGAGCAGTTCTTC
14	TRBJ1-5	-	TRBV6-2/TRBV6-3	once	CASSRTDRLGPQHF	TGTGCCAGCAGTAGAACCGACCGCTTGGGGCCCCAGCATTTT